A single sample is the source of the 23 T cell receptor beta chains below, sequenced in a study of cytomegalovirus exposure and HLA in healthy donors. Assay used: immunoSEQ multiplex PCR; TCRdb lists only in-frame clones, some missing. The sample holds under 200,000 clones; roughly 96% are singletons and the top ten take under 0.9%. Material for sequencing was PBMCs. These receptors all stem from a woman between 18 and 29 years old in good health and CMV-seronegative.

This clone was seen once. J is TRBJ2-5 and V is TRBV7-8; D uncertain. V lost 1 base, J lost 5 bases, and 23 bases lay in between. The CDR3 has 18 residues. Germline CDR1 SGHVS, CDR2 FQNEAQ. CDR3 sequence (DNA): TGTGCCAGCAGCTTAGTTCGGTTCATTACCCTCCTTCGCGAGACCCAGTACTTC. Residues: CASSLVRFITLLRETQYF.

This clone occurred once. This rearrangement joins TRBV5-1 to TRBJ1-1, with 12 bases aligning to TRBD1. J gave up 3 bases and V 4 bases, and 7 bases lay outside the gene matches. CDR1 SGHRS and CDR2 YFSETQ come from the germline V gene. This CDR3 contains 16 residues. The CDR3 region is CASSLEGTGGYTEAFF. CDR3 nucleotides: TGCGCCAGCAGCCTAGAGGGGACAGGGGGCTACACTGAAGCTTTCTTT.

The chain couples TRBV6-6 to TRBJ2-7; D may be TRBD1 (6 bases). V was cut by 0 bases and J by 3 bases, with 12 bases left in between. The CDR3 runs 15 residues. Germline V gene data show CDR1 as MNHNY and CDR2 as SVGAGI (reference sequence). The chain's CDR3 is CASSYSTDRNYEQYF. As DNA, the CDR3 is TGTGCCAGCAGTTACTCGACCGACAGGAACTACGAGCAGTACTTC.

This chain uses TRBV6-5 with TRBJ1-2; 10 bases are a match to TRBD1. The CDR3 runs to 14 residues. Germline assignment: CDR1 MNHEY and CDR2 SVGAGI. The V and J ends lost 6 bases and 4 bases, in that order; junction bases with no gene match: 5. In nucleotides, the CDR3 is TGTGCCAGCAGGCCGACAGGGGGCAGCTATGGCTACACCTTC. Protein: CASRPTGGSYGYTF.

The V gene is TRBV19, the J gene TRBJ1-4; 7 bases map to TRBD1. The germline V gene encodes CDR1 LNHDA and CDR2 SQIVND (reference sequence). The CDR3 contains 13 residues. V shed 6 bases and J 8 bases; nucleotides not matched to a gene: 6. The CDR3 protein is CASSVDREEKLFF. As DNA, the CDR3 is TGTGCCAGTAGCGTCGACAGGGAAGAAAAACTGTTTTTT.

The CDR3: CASSRGTGVFPSEQYF. The CDR3 nucleotides read TGTGCCAGCTCACGAGGGACAGGGGTTTTTCCATCCGAGCAGTACTTC. The J gene is TRBJ2-7, the V gene TRBV18, with 10 positions matching TRBD1. Germline-derived CDR1 and CDR2 are KGHSH and LQKENI. The CDR3 runs to 16 residues. The trim removed 4 bases at V and 6 bases at J, leaving 12 bases unmatched.

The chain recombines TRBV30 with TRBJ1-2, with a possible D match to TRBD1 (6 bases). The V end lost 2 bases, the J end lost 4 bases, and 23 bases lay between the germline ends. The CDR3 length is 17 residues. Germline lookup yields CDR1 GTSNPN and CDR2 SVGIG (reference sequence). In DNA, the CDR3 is TGTGCCTGGAGTCTAGGGGGGGCAGGAGGGAGCGGCTATGGCTACACCTTC. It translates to CAWSLGGAGGSGYGYTF.

Here the CDR3 DNA reads TGCGCCAGCAGCTTGGAAGGACAGGGGAGGACTAAGGCTTTCTTT. This encodes CASSLEGQGRTKAFF. This chain connects TRBV5-1 to TRBJ1-1; 9 nucleotides align to TRBD1. Per germline, CDR1 SGHRS and CDR2 YFSETQ. V lost 0 bases to trimming and J lost 11 bases; unmatched junction nucleotides: 11. The CDR3 is made up of 15 amino acids.

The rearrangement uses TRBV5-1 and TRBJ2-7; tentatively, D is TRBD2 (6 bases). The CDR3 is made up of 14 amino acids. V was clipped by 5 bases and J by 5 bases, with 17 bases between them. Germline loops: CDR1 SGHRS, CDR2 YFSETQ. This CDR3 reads CASRIPGGSDEQYF. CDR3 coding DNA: TGCGCCAGCAGAATCCCCGGGGGTAGCGACGAGCAGTACTTC. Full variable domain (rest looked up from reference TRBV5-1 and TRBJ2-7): KAGVTQTPRYLIKTRGQQVTLSCSPISGHRSVSWYQQTPGQGLQFLFEYFSETQRNKGNFPGRFSGRQFSNSRSEMNVSTLELGDSALYLCASRIPGGSDEQYFGPGTRLTVT.

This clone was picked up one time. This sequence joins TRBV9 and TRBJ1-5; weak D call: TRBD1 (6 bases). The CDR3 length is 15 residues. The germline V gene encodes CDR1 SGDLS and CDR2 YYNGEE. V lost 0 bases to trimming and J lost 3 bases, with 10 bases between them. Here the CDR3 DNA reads TGTGCCAGCAGCGTAGACCCAGGGGACAATCAGCCCCAGCATTTT. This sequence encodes CASSVDPGDNQPQHF. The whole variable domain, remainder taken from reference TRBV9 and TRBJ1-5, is DSGVTQTPKHLITATGQRVTLRCSPRSGDLSVYWYQQSLDQGLQFLIQYYNGEERAKGNILERFSAQQFPDLHSELNLSSLELGDSALYFCASSVDPGDNQPQHFGDGTRLSIL.

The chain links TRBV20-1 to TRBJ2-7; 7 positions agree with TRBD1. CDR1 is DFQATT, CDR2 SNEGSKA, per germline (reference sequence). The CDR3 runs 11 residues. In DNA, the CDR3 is TGCAGCTTAGGGGGCGGGTACGAGCAGTACTTC. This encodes CSLGGGYEQYF.

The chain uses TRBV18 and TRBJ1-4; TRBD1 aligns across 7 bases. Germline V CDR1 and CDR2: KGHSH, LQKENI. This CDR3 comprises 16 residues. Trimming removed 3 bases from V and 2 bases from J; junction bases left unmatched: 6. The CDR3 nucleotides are TGTGCCAGCTCACCTCAGGGGGAATCTACTAATGAAAAACTGTTTTTT. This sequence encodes CASSPQGESTNEKLFF.

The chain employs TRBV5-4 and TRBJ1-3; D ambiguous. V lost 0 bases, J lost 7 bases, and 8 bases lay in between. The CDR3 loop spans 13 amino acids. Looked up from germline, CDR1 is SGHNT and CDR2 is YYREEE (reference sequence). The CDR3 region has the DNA TGTGCCAGCAGCTTGGCGGGCGGGAACACCATATATTTT. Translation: CASSLAGGNTIYF. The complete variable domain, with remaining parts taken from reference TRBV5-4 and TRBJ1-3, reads ETGVTQSPTHLIKTRGQQVTLRCSSQSGHNTVSWYQQALGQGPQFIFQYYREEENGRGNFPPRFSGLQFPNYSSELNVNALELDDSALYLCASSLAGGNTIYFGEGSWLTVV.

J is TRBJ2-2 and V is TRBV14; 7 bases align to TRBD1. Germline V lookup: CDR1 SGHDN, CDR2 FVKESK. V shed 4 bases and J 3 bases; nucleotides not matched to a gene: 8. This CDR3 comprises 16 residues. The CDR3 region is CASSLRAGGYTGELFF. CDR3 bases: TGTGCCAGCAGCCTGCGGGCAGGGGGATACACCGGGGAGCTGTTTTTT.

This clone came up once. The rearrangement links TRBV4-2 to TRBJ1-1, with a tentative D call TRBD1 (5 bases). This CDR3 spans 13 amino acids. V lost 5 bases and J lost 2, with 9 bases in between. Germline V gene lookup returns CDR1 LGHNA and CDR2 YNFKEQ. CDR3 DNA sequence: TGTGCCAGCAGCTACACAGGAAACACTGAAGCTTTCTTT. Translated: CASSYTGNTEAFF.

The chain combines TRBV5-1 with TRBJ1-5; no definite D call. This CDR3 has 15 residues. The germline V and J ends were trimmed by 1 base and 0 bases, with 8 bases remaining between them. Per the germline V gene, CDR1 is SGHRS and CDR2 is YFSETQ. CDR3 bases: TGCGCCAGCAGCTTGTCGGCGGATAGCAATCAGCCCCAGCATTTT. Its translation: CASSLSADSNQPQHF.

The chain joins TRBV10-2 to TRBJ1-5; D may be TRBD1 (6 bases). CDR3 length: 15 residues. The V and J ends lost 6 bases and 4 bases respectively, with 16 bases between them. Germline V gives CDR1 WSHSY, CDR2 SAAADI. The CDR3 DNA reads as TGCGCCAGCAGCGAGCACAGGGTGGGAAATCAGCCCCAGCATTTT. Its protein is CASSEHRVGNQPQHF.

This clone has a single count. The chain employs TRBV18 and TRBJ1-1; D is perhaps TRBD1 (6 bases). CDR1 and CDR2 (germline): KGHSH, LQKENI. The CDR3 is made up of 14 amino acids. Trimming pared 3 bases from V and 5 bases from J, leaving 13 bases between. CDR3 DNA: TGTGCCAGCTCACCTTCAGGGGTAGAGACTGAAGCTTTCTTT. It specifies CASSPSGVETEAFF.

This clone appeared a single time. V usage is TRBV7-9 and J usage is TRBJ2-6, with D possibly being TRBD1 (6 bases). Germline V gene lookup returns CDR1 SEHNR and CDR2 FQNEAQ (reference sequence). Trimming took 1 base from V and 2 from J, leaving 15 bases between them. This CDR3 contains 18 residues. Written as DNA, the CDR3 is TGTGCCAGCAGCTTAGTCTCCGGGACAATGGCTGGGGCCAACGTCCTGACTTTC. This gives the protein CASSLVSGTMAGANVLTF.

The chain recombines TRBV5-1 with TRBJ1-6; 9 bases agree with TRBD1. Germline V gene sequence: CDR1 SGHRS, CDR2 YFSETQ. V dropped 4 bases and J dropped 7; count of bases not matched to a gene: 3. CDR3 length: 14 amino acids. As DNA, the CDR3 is TGCGCCAGCAGCACTGGACAGGGGAATTCACCCCTCCACTTT. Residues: CASSTGQGNSPLHF.

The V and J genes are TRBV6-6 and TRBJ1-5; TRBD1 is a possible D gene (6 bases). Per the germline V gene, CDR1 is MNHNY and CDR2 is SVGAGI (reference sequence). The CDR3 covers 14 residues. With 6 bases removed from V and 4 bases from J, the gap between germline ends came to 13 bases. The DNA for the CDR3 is TGTGCCAGCAGGGGGGACAAAGGGAATCAGCCCCAGCATTTT. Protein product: CASRGDKGNQPQHF.

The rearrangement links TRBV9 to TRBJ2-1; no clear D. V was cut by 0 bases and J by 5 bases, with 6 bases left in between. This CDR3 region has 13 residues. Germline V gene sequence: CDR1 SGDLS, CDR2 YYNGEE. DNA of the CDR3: TGTGCCAGCAGCGTAGCGGTAGACAATGAGCAGTTCTTC. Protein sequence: CASSVAVDNEQFF.

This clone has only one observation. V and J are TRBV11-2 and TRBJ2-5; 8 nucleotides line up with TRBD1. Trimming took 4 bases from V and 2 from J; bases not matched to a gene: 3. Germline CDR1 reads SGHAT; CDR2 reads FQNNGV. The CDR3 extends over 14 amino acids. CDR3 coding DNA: TGTGCCAGCAGCTGGACAGGGAGTCAAGAGACCCAGTACTTC. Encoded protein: CASSWTGSQETQYF.